The next 3 T cell receptor beta chains were all read from a single sample in a study of cytotoxic CD8 clonotypes in ibrutinib-treated CLL. Generated by immunoSEQ multiplex PCR, the TCRdb table keeps only in-frame clones and is missing some. The sample yields around 140,000 clones, 80% seen once. The material was PBMCs, obtained after 36 months of ibrutinib treatment. These receptors were collected from a human donor with chronic lymphocytic leukemia.

This chain uses TRBV6-6 with TRBJ1-1; no clear D. In germline, CDR1 is MNHNY, CDR2 SVGAGI (reference sequence). CDR3 size: 14 residues. V was trimmed by 2 bases and J by 6 bases, leaving 13 bases between them. CDR3 DNA: TGTGCCAGCAGTTACATCGGCAGAAACCCTGAAGCTTTCTTT. Its translation: CASSYIGRNPEAFF.

J is TRBJ1-4 and V is TRBV15; 9 bases map to TRBD1. Trimming cost V 2 bases and J 7 bases; bases outside gene matches: 14. The CDR3 is 18 residues long. The germline CDR1 and CDR2 sequences are LNHNV and YYDKDF (reference sequence). CDR3: CATSRIGTGRIRSEKLFF. The CDR3 nucleotides are TGTGCCACCAGCAGAATCGGGACAGGGAGGATTCGTAGTGAAAAACTGTTTTTT. Combining the CDR3 with reference TRBV15 and TRBJ1-4 gives the whole variable domain DAMVIQNPRYQVTQFGKPVTLSCSQTLNHNVMYWYQQKSSQAPKLLFHYYDKDFNNEADTPDNFQSRRPNTSFCFLDIRSPGLGDTAMYLCATSRIGTGRIRSEKLFFGSGTQLSVL.

V usage is TRBV7-8 and J usage is TRBJ1-1; D unresolved. Germline V lookup: CDR1 SGHVS, CDR2 FQNEAQ. The CDR3 loop spans 14 amino acids. Trimming shortened V by 4 bases and J by 0 bases, and 9 bases separated the two germline ends. The CDR3 DNA reads as TGTGCCAGCAGCTCTGGCATTATGAACACTGAAGCTTTCTTT. Translating gives CASSSGIMNTEAFF.